The 18 T cell receptor beta chains in this list originate from one sample, sequenced in a study of blood T cell repertoires in COVID-19. Using immunoSEQ multiplex PCR, the repertoire was profiled, and TCRdb retains in-frame clones only, with some absent. The sample yields 350,000 or so clones, approximately 89% seen once. Sequencing used peripheral blood. These receptors were taken from a woman younger than 45 with COVID-19, enrolled during active disease.

The chain couples TRBV19 to TRBJ2-3, with 8 bases identical to TRBD1. This CDR3 spans 15 amino acids. Trimming removed 6 bases from V and 5 bases from J; junction bases left unmatched: 10. Germline loops: CDR1 LNHDA, CDR2 SQIVND (reference sequence). The CDR3 bases are TGTGCCAGTAGGCGCCCAGGACAGGGTGGAGATACGCAGTATTTT. This translates into CASRRPGQGGDTQYF.

This chain connects TRBV24-1 to TRBJ2-5, with D possibly matching TRBD1 (6 bases). Germline lookup yields CDR1 KGHDR and CDR2 SFDVKD. The CDR3 loop spans 15 amino acids. Trimming took off 2 bases at V and 5 bases at J, with 14 bases between the two ends. CDR3: CATSDSWGPKETQYF. The DNA for the CDR3 is TGTGCCACCAGTGATTCTTGGGGGCCGAAGGAGACCCAGTACTTC.

The chain uses TRBV7-9 and TRBJ2-1, with 9 bases matching TRBD2. Germline CDR1 is SEHNR and CDR2 is FQNEAQ (reference sequence). V trimming: 8 bases; J trimming: 0 bases; junction bases outside the gene matches: 14. CDR3 size: 18 residues. CDR3 region: CASDVVAGAMGSYNEQFF. Written as DNA, the CDR3 is TGTGCCAGCGATGTAGTAGCGGGAGCGATGGGCTCCTACAATGAGCAGTTCTTC. Combining the CDR3 with reference TRBV7-9 and TRBJ2-1 gives the whole variable domain DTGVSQNPRHKITKRGQNVTFRCDPISEHNRLYWYRQTLGQGPEFLTYFQNEAQLEKSRLLSDRFSAERPKGSFSTLEIQRTEQGDSAMYLCASDVVAGAMGSYNEQFFGPGTRLTVL.

This chain links TRBV7-2 with TRBJ2-3, with D maybe TRBD2 (6 bases). Germline-derived CDR1 and CDR2 are SGHTA and FQGNSA. With 1 base removed from V and 1 base from J, the gap between germline ends came to 9 bases. This CDR3 comprises 15 residues. CDR3 nucleotide sequence: TGTGCCAGCAGCTTAGAGGCGGGGCGCACAGATACGCAGTATTTT. It specifies CASSLEAGRTDTQYF.

The chain recombines TRBV6-2 or TRBV6-3 with TRBJ2-7; TRBD2 agrees at 11 bases. Germline CDR1 reads MNHEY; CDR2 reads SVGEGT. This CDR3 spans 16 amino acids. With 2 bases clipped from V and 7 bases from J, the junction kept 10 bases outside the gene matches. The CDR3 coding sequence is TGTGCCAGCAGTTACCCCGCCGGACTAGCGGGTCGGGAGCAGTACTTC. Its protein product is CASSYPAGLAGREQYF.

This sequence joins TRBV28 and TRBJ1-1; 11 nucleotides align to TRBD1. Germline CDR1 and CDR2: MDHEN and SYDVKM. V lost 6 bases to trimming and J lost 3 bases; unmatched junction nucleotides: 6. The CDR3 length is 15 residues. Here the CDR3 reads CASSRGQGAYTEAFF. The CDR3 bases are TGTGCCAGCAGCCGAGGACAGGGGGCTTACACTGAAGCTTTCTTT.

The chain combines TRBV4-3 with TRBJ2-7; 8 nucleotides match TRBD2. The germline V gene encodes CDR1 LGHNA and CDR2 YSLEER. The CDR3 covers 14 residues. After removal of 0 bases from V and 7 bases from J, the junction contained 5 bases not matched to a gene. The CDR3: CASSQDRAGEEQYF. The CDR3 bases are TGCGCCAGCAGCCAAGACAGAGCGGGAGAAGAGCAGTACTTC.

The sample holds a few counts of this clone. J is TRBJ1-2 and V is TRBV5-1, with D perhaps matching TRBD1 (6 bases). The germline CDR1 and CDR2 sequences are SGHRS and YFSETQ. CDR3 length: 12 amino acids. V was clipped by 6 bases and J by 8 bases, with 14 bases between them. Written as DNA, the CDR3 is TGCGCCAGCAAACAGGGTACAGGGGGCTACACCTTC. This sequence encodes CASKQGTGGYTF.

The V gene is TRBV3-1 (or the pseudogene TRBV3-2), the J gene TRBJ2-1; D perhaps matches TRBD2 (7 bases). Germline CDR1 and CDR2: LGHDT and YNNKEL (reference sequence). The CDR3 contains 17 residues. Trimming took off 4 bases at V and 7 bases at J, with 23 bases between the two ends. CDR3 loop: CASSPIGGTGARNEQFF. The DNA of the CDR3 is TGTGCCAGCAGCCCGATCGGGGGGACGGGGGCCAGGAATGAGCAGTTCTTC.

This clone has just a few counts. DNA of the CDR3: TGTGCCAGCACCCTTGGGGGGGCCGGTCAGCCCCAGCATTTT. Its translation: CASTLGGAGQPQHF. This sequence joins TRBV28 and TRBJ1-5, with D perhaps matching TRBD1 (6 bases). Germline V gives CDR1 MDHEN, CDR2 SYDVKM. The CDR3 sequence is 14 residues long. Trimming left V 7 bases short and J 6 bases short, with 16 bases between.

This clone has a single count. The rearrangement links TRBV19 to TRBJ2-7; D gene unclear. The V and J ends lost 2 bases and 2 bases respectively, with 7 bases between them. This CDR3 contains 13 residues. The germline gives CDR1 LNHDA, CDR2 SQIVND (reference sequence). CDR3 sequence reads: CASSINTPYEQYF. The CDR3 nucleotides are TGTGCCAGTAGTATAAACACCCCCTACGAGCAGTACTTC.

V gene TRBV9 combines with J gene TRBJ1-3; TRBD1 agrees at 8 bases. Per the germline V gene, CDR1 is SGDLS and CDR2 is YYNGEE. V gave up 4 bases and J gave up 0 bases; unmatched junction bases: 12. The CDR3 loop spans 18 amino acids. The CDR3 DNA sequence: TGTGCCAGCAGCCGGGACAGGCCTCGAACCAACTCTGGAAACACCATATATTTT. It codes for CASSRDRPRTNSGNTIYF.

This clone was counted once. The chain employs TRBV7-9 and TRBJ2-6; the match to TRBD1 covers 11 bases. Losses at the gene ends were 4 bases for V and 1 base for J; bases not matched to a gene: 3. Germline V gives CDR1 SEHNR, CDR2 FQNEAQ (reference sequence). CDR3 length: 17 residues. As DNA, the CDR3 is TGTGCCAGCAGCTGGACAGGGGGCCCGTCTGGGGCCAACGTCCTGACTTTC. Encoded protein: CASSWTGGPSGANVLTF.

The CDR3 spells CASSVVPGEPEAFF. DNA of the CDR3: TGTGCCAGCAGCGTAGTTCCAGGGGAGCCTGAAGCTTTCTTT. The chain joins TRBV9 to TRBJ1-1; D perhaps matches TRBD1 (6 bases). V was shortened by 0 bases and J by 6 bases, with 12 bases between the two germline ends. The CDR3 totals 14 residues. In germline, CDR1 is SGDLS, CDR2 YYNGEE.

The rearrangement uses TRBV11-2 and TRBJ2-3; 12 bases match TRBD2. The CDR3 has 17 amino acids. Per the germline V gene, CDR1 is SGHAT and CDR2 is FQNNGV. J lost 4 bases, V lost 5 bases, and 10 bases had no gene match. CDR3 DNA sequence: TGTGCCAGCAGCCATTGGATGACTAGCGGGAGCCCAGATACGCAGTATTTT. Protein sequence: CASSHWMTSGSPDTQYF.

The chain carries TRBV19 and TRBJ1-2; possibly TRBD1 for D (5 bases). Germline V gene sequence: CDR1 LNHDA, CDR2 SQIVND (reference sequence). Deletions cut 1 base from V and 10 bases from J, with 10 bases between. The CDR3 is 12 residues long. For the CDR3, the DNA is TGTGCCAGTAGTATAGCCAGGGCGGACTACACCTTC. This codes for CASSIARADYTF.

The V call is TRBV4-3, the J call TRBJ1-2, with TRBD1 matching over 7 bases. CDR1 is LGHNA, CDR2 YSLEER, per germline. J was trimmed by 7 bases and V by 2 bases; bases with no gene match: 13. The CDR3 consists of 16 residues. CDR3 region: CASSQSLAEGASGYTF. CDR3 sequence (DNA): TGCGCCAGCAGCCAATCCTTGGCGGAGGGGGCGAGTGGCTACACCTTC.

The chain joins TRBV10-3 to TRBJ2-7; 7 bases are a match to TRBD1. V lost 11 bases to trimming and J lost 2 bases; unmatched junction nucleotides: 9. Germline V gives CDR1 ENHRY, CDR2 SYGVKD. This CDR3 is built from 13 residues. The DNA for the CDR3 is TGTGCCTCACAGGGGCAGGGAGCCTACGAGCAGTACTTC. Its protein product is CASQGQGAYEQYF.